The rows below give T cell receptor beta chains drawn from one sample of a study of early T cells in non-severe SARS-CoV-2 infection. TCRdb re-derived calls from the 5' RACE reads in MiXCR, one entry per CDR3 protein. The sample includes roughly 69,000 distinct CDR3 sequences, 7% to 9.5% seen only once; the top ten take about an eighth. Sequenced here: whole blood, sampled at baseline. These receptors all come from an adult who was a healthcare worker with PCR-confirmed SARS-CoV-2 infection or an uninfected control (not recorded which). Each CDR3 is given with its conserved first and last residue. A D gene is named only where the DNA matches it firmly. The size entry is marked missing in some rows and otherwise reads once, few, many or a size class.

abundance: few; v_gene: TRBV2; d_gene: .; j_gene: TRBJ1-5; CDR3aa: CASSEQRGNQPQHF; CDR3nt: TGTGCCAGCAGTGAACAGAGGGGAAATCAGCCCCAGCATTTT
abundance: .; v_gene: TRBV7-8; d_gene: TRBD2; j_gene: TRBJ2-5; CDR3aa: CASSLEREKTQYF; CDR3nt: TGTGCCAGCAGCTTAGAGCGGGAGAAGACCCAGTACTTC
abundance: many; v_gene: TRBV5-5; d_gene: TRBD2; j_gene: TRBJ2-3; CDR3aa: CASSLVLAGSDTQYF; CDR3nt: TGTGCCAGCAGCTTGGTGCTAGCGGGCTCAGATACGCAGTATTTT
abundance: few; v_gene: TRBV23-1; d_gene: .; j_gene: TRBJ2-2; CDR3aa: CASSRSGALNTGELFF; CDR3nt: TGCGCCAGCAGCCGATCAGGGGCTTTGAACACCGGGGAGCTGTTTTTT
abundance: few; v_gene: TRBV7-9; d_gene: .; j_gene: TRBJ1-5; CDR3aa: CASSLDTTNQPQHF; CDR3nt: TGTGCCAGCAGCTTAGACACTACCAATCAGCCCCAGCATTTT
abundance: many; v_gene: TRBV4-3; d_gene: .; j_gene: TRBJ2-6; CDR3aa: CAGSQVWSRLNSGANVLTF; CDR3nt: TGCGCCGGCAGCCAAGTATGGTCAAGGCTTAACTCTGGGGCCAACGTCCTGACTTTC
abundance: .; v_gene: TRBV14; d_gene: .; j_gene: TRBJ2-2; CDR3aa: CASSLPRGNTGELFF; CDR3nt: TGTGCCAGCAGCCTGCCCAGGGGAAACACCGGGGAGCTGTTTTTT
abundance: .; v_gene: TRBV12-2; d_gene: .; j_gene: TRBJ1-2; CDR3aa: CASRPRPGGWCYGYTF; CDR3nt: TGTGCAAGTCGCCCTCGCCCAGGGGGATGGTGCTATGGCTACACCTTC
abundance: .; v_gene: TRBV7-9; d_gene: TRBD2; j_gene: TRBJ2-3; CDR3aa: CASSLWASGSTDTQYF; CDR3nt: TGTGCCAGCAGCTTATGGGCTAGCGGGAGCACAGATACGCAGTATTTT
abundance: few; v_gene: TRBV20-1; d_gene: TRBD2; j_gene: TRBJ2-7; CDR3aa: CSARLAGAYEQYF; CDR3nt: TGCAGTGCTAGACTAGCGGGGGCCTACGAGCAGTACTTC
abundance: .; v_gene: TRBV29-1; d_gene: TRBD2; j_gene: TRBJ2-1; CDR3aa: CSVGPGGPGDEQFF; CDR3nt: TGCAGCGTTGGTCCGGGAGGGCCAGGCGATGAGCAGTTCTTC
abundance: few; v_gene: TRBV11-2; d_gene: TRBD1; j_gene: TRBJ2-7; CDR3aa: CASSLGRGQASYEQYF; CDR3nt: TGTGCCAGCAGCTTAGGCCGGGGACAGGCCTCCTACGAGCAGTACTTC
abundance: .; v_gene: TRBV7-3; d_gene: .; j_gene: TRBJ2-7; CDR3aa: CASSLWGGEQYF; CDR3nt: TGTGCCAGCAGCTTATGGGGCGGCGAGCAGTACTTC
abundance: many; v_gene: TRBV12-3/TRBV12-4; d_gene: .; j_gene: TRBJ1-1; CDR3aa: CASSFTQGASNTEAFF; CDR3nt: TGTGCCAGCAGTTTTACGCAGGGTGCATCGAACACTGAAGCTTTCTTT
abundance: medium-sized; v_gene: TRBV6-2/TRBV6-3; d_gene: .; j_gene: TRBJ2-1; CDR3aa: CASGYNEQFF; CDR3nt: TGTGCCAGCGGATACAATGAGCAGTTCTTC
abundance: .; v_gene: TRBV4-1; d_gene: TRBD1; j_gene: TRBJ2-4; CDR3aa: CASSGTGNIQYF; CDR3nt: TGCGCCAGCAGTGGGACAGGGAACATTCAGTACTTC
abundance: .; v_gene: TRBV29-1; d_gene: .; j_gene: TRBJ1-2; CDR3aa: CSAGEAPVGDLLNYGYTF; CDR3nt: TGCAGCGCTGGAGAAGCGCCGGTAGGGGACTTACTCAACTATGGCTACACCTTC
abundance: few; v_gene: TRBV19; d_gene: .; j_gene: TRBJ1-5; CDR3aa: CASSLNRDQPQHF; CDR3nt: TGTGCCAGTAGCCTGAACAGGGACCAGCCCCAGCATTTT
abundance: .; v_gene: TRBV12-5; d_gene: TRBD1; j_gene: TRBJ2-5; CDR3aa: CASGPGQGNFQETQYF; CDR3nt: TGTGCTAGTGGTCCAGGACAGGGGAACTTCCAAGAGACCCAGTACTTC
abundance: many; v_gene: TRBV6-5; d_gene: .; j_gene: TRBJ2-2; CDR3aa: CASRRGSTGELFF; CDR3nt: TGTGCCAGCAGACGGGGCTCCACCGGGGAGCTGTTTTTT
abundance: .; v_gene: TRBV7-2; d_gene: TRBD2; j_gene: TRBJ2-5; CDR3aa: CASSPRLAGGETQYF; CDR3nt: TGTGCCAGCAGCCCAAGACTAGCGGGAGGAGAGACCCAGTACTTC
abundance: .; v_gene: TRBV12-3/TRBV12-4; d_gene: .; j_gene: TRBJ1-2; CDR3aa: CASSLTGRDYGYTF; CDR3nt: TGTGCCAGCAGTTTGACCGGTCGAGACTATGGCTACACCTTC
abundance: many; v_gene: TRBV7-2; d_gene: TRBD1; j_gene: TRBJ2-7; CDR3aa: CASSLAGTGGYEQYF; CDR3nt: TGTGCCAGCAGCTTAGCCGGGACAGGGGGCTACGAGCAGTACTTC
abundance: few; v_gene: TRBV5-5; d_gene: TRBD2; j_gene: TRBJ2-1; CDR3aa: CASSRGTSGNSYNEQFF; CDR3nt: TGTGCCAGCAGCCGTGGGACTAGCGGGAATTCCTACAATGAGCAGTTCTTC
abundance: few; v_gene: TRBV7-2; d_gene: TRBD2; j_gene: TRBJ2-3; CDR3aa: CASSSFGGDGTDTQYF; CDR3nt: TGTGCCAGCAGCTCCTTCGGGGGGGATGGCACAGATACGCAGTATTTT
abundance: .; v_gene: TRBV12-2; d_gene: .; j_gene: TRBJ1-5; CDR3aa: CASRFGQQDSNQPQHF; CDR3nt: TGTGCAAGTCGCTTTGGACAGCAAGATAGCAATCAGCCCCAGCATTTT
abundance: many; v_gene: TRBV4-3; d_gene: .; j_gene: TRBJ1-3; CDR3aa: CASSQERGNTIYF; CDR3nt: TGCGCCAGCAGCCAAGAGCGGGGAAACACCATATATTTT
abundance: .; v_gene: TRBV3-1; d_gene: .; j_gene: TRBJ2-2; CDR3aa: CASSQEDGTGELFF; CDR3nt: TGTGCCAGCAGCCAAGAGGACGGGACCGGGGAGCTGTTTTTT
abundance: .; v_gene: TRBV7-3; d_gene: .; j_gene: TRBJ2-7; CDR3aa: CASSLSQSSYEQYF; CDR3nt: TGTGCCAGCAGCTTATCCCAGAGCTCCTACGAGCAGTACTTC
abundance: few; v_gene: TRBV7-2; d_gene: .; j_gene: TRBJ1-2; CDR3aa: CATTDGAYYGYTF; CDR3nt: TGTGCCACCACGGACGGAGCTTACTATGGCTACACCTTC
abundance: .; v_gene: TRBV9; d_gene: .; j_gene: TRBJ2-2; CDR3aa: CASSAKRRGRVESGELFF; CDR3nt: TGTGCCAGCAGCGCCAAGCGTAGAGGCAGGGTAGAGTCCGGGGAGCTGTTTTTT
abundance: many; v_gene: TRBV6-5; d_gene: .; j_gene: TRBJ2-7; CDR3aa: CASSYEGMGSYEQYF; CDR3nt: TGTGCCAGCAGTTACGAGGGGATGGGGTCCTACGAGCAGTACTTC